This T cell receptor (beta chain) was identified during a study of blood T cell repertoires in COVID-19. Study at large: Researchers got acute and convalescent COVID-19 samples from the United States, Italy and Spain. PBMCs, B-cell-depleted T cells, or T cells provided the cDNA or gDNA that made up the material.

The authors' processing: Amplification of reference gene primers provided the estimated nucleated cell counts. The protocol was immunoSEQ multiplex PCR, while the TCRdb copy is restricted to in-frame clones and leaves out a portion. Clone size and the V and J calls come from that table; the DNA yielded D and trimming. Here the sample spans approximately 300,000 clones, approximately 80% being singletons. CDR3 size: 17 residues. Trimming removed 2 bases from V and 6 bases from J; junction bases left unmatched: 11. Germline CDR1 SGHDN, CDR2 FVKESK. This clone has just a few counts. This receptor was identified in a woman in her forties or fifties with active or convalescent COVID-19. V usage is TRBV14 and J usage is TRBJ2-2; 8 bases map to TRBD2. What was sequenced was peripheral blood. The CDR3 region is CASSQTPYGGASGELFF. The CDR3 nucleotides are TGTGCCAGCAGCCAAACCCCTTACGGGGGGGCGTCCGGGGAGCTGTTTTTT.